This record concerns one TCR beta chain sequence. Its antigen is unknown. This sample is drawn from a study of cytomegalovirus exposure and HLA in healthy donors. Study-level findings and limits: The authors enumerated 150 to 200 TCR beta chains as linked to cytomegalovirus. Reportedly, HLA-A and HLA-B alleles of most subjects were accurately predicted from TCR beta. Analysis was performed later, and it showed HLA-associated TCR beta chains to be more clonally expanded than equally common others. Several of the most significant clusters appeared linked to common viral pathogens, based on a later analysis.

The primer mix had 60 Vbeta and 13 Jbeta primers. The method was immunoSEQ multiplex PCR; TCRdb's version includes in-frame clones alone and lacks a portion of them. The sample has fewer than 200,000 clones, over 70% seen once. The CDR3 totals 15 residues. Germline CDR1 and CDR2: MNHNY and SVGAGI (reference sequence). V shed 6 bases and J 6 bases; nucleotides not matched to a gene: 11. The TCR was taken from a woman between 45 and 65 years old in good health and CMV-seronegative. The rearrangement links TRBV6-6 to TRBJ1-5, with 7 bases identical to TRBD1. Sequencing was performed on PBMCs. The CDR3 region has the DNA TGTGCCAGCAGAACTACCGGGACAGAGGGTCAGCCCCAGCATTTT. It translates to CASRTTGTEGQPQHF.